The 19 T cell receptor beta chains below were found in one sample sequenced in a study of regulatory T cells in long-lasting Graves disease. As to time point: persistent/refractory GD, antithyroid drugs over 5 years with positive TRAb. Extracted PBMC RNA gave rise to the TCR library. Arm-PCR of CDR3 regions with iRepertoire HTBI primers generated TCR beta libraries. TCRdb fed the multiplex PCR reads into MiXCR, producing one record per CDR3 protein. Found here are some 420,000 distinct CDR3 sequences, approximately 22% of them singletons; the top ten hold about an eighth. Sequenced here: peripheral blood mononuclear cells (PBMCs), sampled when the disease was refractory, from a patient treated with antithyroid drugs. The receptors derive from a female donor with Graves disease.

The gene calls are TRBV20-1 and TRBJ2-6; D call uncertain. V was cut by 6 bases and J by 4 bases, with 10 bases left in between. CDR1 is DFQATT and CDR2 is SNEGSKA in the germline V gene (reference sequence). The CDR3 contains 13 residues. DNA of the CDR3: TGCAGTGCCCTATCCCCAGGGGCCAACGTCCTGACTTTC. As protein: CSALSPGANVLTF.

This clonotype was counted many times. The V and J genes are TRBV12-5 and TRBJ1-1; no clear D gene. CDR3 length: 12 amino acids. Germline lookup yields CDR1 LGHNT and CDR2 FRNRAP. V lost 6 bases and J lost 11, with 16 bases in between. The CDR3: CASGHLRANAFF. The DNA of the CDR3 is TGTGCTAGTGGCCATTTGCGGGCAAACGCTTTCTTT.

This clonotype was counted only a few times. The DNA for the CDR3 is TGTGCCAGTAGTTCCCCACAGGGACGGAACACTGAAGCTTTCTTT. Amino acids: CASSSPQGRNTEAFF. This sequence joins TRBV19 and TRBJ1-1, with D maybe TRBD1 (6 bases). In germline, CDR1 is LNHDA, CDR2 SQIVND (reference sequence). This CDR3 contains 15 residues. Trimming left V 5 bases short and J 1 base short, with 14 bases between.

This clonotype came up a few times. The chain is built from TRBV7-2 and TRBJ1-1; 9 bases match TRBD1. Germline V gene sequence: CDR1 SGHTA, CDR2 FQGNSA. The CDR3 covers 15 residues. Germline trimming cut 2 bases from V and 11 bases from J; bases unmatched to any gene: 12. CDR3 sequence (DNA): TGTGCCAGCAGCTTAATTTGGGGACAGGGCCAGGTTGCTTTCTTT. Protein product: CASSLIWGQGQVAFF.

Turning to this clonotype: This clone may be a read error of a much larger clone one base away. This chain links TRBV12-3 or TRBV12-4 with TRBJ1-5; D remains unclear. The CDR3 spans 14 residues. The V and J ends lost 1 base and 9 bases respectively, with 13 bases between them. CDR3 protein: CASSLETISPPQHF. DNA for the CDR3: TGTGCCAGCAGTTTAGAGACAATCAGTCCGCCCCAGCATTTT.

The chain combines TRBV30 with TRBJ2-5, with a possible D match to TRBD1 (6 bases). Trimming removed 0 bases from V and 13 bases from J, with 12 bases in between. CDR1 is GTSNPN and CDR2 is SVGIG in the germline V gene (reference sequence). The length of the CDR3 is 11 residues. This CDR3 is CAWSVRDTGYF. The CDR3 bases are TGTGCCTGGAGTGTCCGGGACACCGGGTACTTC.

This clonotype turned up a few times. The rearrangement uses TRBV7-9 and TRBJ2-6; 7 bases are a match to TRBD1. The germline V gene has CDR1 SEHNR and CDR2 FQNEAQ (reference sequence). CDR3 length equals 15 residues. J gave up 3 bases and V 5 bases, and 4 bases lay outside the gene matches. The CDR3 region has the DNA TGTGCCAGCAGCCAGGACAGGTTTGGGGCCAACGTCCTGACTTTC. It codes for CASSQDRFGANVLTF.

The CDR3 loop reads CSAGDRQETQYF. The CDR3 nucleotides read TGCAGCGCTGGGGACAGGCAAGAGACCCAGTACTTC. The rearrangement links TRBV29-1 to TRBJ2-5; 8 nucleotides match TRBD1. There are 12 residues in the CDR3. Germline V gene data show CDR1 as SQVTM and CDR2 as ANQGSEA. The ends lost 7 bases at V and 2 bases at J; junction bases unmatched: 3.

CDR3 nucleotides: TGTGCCAGCATAGACGGGACCTCCTATGGCTACACCTTC. Amino acids: CASIDGTSYGYTF. The V call is TRBV6-1, the J call TRBJ1-2; D possibly corresponds to TRBD1 (5 bases). The germline CDR1 and CDR2 sequences are MNHNS and SASEGT. The V end lost 7 bases, the J end lost 4 bases, and 13 bases lay between the germline ends. The CDR3 extends over 13 amino acids.

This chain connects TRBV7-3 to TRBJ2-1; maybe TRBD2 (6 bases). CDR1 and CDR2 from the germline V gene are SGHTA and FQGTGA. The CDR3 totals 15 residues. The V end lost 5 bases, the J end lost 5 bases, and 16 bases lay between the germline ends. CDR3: CASSLTPGENNEQFF. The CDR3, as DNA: TGTGCCAGCAGCCTTACACCGGGGGAAAACAATGAGCAGTTCTTC.

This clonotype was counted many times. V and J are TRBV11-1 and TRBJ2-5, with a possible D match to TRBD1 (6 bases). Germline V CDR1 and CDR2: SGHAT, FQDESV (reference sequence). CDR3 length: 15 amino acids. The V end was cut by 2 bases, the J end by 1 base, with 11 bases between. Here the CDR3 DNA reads TGTGCCAGCAGCTTAAGCAGGACAGTCCAAGAGACCCAGTACTTC. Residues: CASSLSRTVQETQYF.

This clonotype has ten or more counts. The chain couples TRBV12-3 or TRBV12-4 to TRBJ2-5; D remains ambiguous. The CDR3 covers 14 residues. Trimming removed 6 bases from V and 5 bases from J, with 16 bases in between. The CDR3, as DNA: TGTGCCAGCAGGAGTGCGGCTAGTGGTGAGACCCAGTACTTC. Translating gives CASRSAASGETQYF.

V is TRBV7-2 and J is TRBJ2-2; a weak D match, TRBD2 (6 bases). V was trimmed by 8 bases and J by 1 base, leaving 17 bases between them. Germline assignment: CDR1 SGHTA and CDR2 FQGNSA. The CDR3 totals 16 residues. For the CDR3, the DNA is TGTGCCAGCTCCCCCCCCCCAGCGGGGAACACCGGGGAGCTGTTTTTT. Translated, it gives CASSPPPAGNTGELFF.

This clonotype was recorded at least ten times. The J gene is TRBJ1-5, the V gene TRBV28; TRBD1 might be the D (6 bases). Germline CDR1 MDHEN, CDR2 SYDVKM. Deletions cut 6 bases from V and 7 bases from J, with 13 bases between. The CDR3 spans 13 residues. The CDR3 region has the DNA TGTGCCAGCAGCCCGAGGGGGGCCCAGCCCCAGCATTTT. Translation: CASSPRGAQPQHF.

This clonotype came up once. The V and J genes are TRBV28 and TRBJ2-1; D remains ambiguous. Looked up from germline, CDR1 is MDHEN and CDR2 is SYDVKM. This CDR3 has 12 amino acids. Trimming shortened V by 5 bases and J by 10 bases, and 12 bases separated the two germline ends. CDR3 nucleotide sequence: TGTGCCAGCAGTGTCAGTTCTTACGAGCAGTTCTTC. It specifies CASSVSSYEQFF.

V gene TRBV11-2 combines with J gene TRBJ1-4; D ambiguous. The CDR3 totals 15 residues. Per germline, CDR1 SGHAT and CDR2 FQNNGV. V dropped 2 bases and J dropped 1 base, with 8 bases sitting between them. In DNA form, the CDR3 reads TGTGCCAGCAGCTTAAGTAGTCAAACTAATGAAAAACTGTTTTTT. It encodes CASSLSSQTNEKLFF.

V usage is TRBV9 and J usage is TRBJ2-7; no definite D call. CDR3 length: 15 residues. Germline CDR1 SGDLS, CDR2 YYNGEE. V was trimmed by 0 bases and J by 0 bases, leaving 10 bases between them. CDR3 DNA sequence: TGTGCCAGCAGCGTAGGACCTTCCAGCTCCTACGAGCAGTACTTC. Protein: CASSVGPSSSYEQYF.

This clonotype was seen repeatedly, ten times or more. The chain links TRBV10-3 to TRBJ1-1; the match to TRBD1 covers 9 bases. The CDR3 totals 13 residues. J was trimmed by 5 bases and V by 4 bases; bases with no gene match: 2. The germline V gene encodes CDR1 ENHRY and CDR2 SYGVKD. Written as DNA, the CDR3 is TGTGCCATCAGTGGACAGGGGGGGACTGAAGCTTTCTTT. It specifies CAISGQGGTEAFF.

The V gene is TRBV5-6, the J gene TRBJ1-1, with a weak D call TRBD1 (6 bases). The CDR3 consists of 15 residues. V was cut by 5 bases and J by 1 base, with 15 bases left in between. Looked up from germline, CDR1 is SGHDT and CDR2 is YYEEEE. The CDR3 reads CASRRTDRRNTEAFF. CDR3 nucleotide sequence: TGTGCCAGCAGACGGACAGATAGGAGGAACACTGAAGCTTTCTTT.